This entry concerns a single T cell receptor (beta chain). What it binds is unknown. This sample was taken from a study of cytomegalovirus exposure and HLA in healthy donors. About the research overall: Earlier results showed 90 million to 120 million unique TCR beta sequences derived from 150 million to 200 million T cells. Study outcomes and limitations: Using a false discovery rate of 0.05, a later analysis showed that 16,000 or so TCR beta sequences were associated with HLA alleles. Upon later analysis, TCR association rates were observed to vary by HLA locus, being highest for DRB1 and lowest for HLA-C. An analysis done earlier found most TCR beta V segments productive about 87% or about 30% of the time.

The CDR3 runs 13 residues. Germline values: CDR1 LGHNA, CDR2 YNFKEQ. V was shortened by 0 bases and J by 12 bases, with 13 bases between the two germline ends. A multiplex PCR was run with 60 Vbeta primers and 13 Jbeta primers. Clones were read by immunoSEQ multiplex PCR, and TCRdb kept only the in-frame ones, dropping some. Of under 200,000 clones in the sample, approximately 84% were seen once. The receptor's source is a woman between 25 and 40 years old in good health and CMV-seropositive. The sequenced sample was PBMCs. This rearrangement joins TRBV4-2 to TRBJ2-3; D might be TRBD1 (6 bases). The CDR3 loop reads CASSQDQLGAQYF. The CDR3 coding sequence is TGTGCCAGCAGCCAAGATCAGCTGGGGGCCCAGTATTTT.